This record looks at one TCR beta chain sequence and its context. Its antigen is currently unknown. This specimen includes other DNA sequences encoding the same CDR3. This entry belongs to a study of beta chain features in type 1 diabetes. Study-wide results and limits: The influence of HLA type on TCRB rearrangement stayed undetermined. For Type 1 diabetes patients, all four CD4+ subsets carried TCRB CDR3s that were moderately but significantly shorter.

The CDR3 has 12 residues. CDR1 and CDR2 (germline): SGHTA, FQGNSA. V was pared by 5 bases and J by 0 bases, with 3 bases between. Reverse transcribing all isolated RNA meant expressed TCRB transcripts were sequenced. Measured with immunoSEQ multiplex PCR; TCRdb has only the in-frame clones, and not every one. The data hold some 250,000 clones, with roughly 11% observed a single time. Sequenced input: naive CD4+ T cells from blood. The source of this sequence is a man between 25 and 39 years old with type 1 diabetes. The genes are TRBV7-2 and TRBJ2-3; D gene uncertain. CDR3 residues: CASSPSTDTQYF. CDR3 in DNA: TGTGCCAGCAGCCCGAGCACAGATACGCAGTATTTT.